These 11 T cell receptor beta chains share one sample of origin, sequenced in a study of T-cell reconstitution after alpha-beta-depleted transplantation in children. It was with unique molecular identifiers that the TCRbeta library was prepared. TCRdb ran MiXCR on the PCR reads and lists one entry per CDR3 protein. The sample records around 580,000 distinct CDR3 sequences, more than 20% being singletons. This sample comprised PBMCs, mostly from graft donor cells, obtained 360 days after TCRalphabeta/CD19-depleted stem cell transplant. The receptors derive from a boy less than two years old who had a stem cell transplant for acute myeloid leukemia, so the T cells may come from the graft donor.

This clonotype was counted only a few times. The V gene is TRBV18, the J gene TRBJ2-1, with 10 bases aligning to TRBD2. V gave up 5 bases and J gave up 6 bases; unmatched junction bases: 4. Germline values: CDR1 KGHSH, CDR2 LQKENI. The CDR3 is made up of 14 amino acids. The CDR3 nucleotides read TGTGCCAGCTCATTAGCGGGGGGAATCAATGAGCAGTTCTTC. Its protein is CASSLAGGINEQFF.

The gene calls are TRBV4-2 and TRBJ2-3; 7 bases agree with TRBD1. This CDR3 has 18 residues. Germline lookup yields CDR1 LGHNA and CDR2 YNFKEQ. Trimming cost V 0 bases and J 1 base; bases outside gene matches: 10. This CDR3 is CASSQDSGRGRGTDTQYF. In DNA form, the CDR3 reads TGTGCCAGCAGCCAAGATTCAGGAAGGGGGCGTGGCACAGATACGCAGTATTTT.

The chain uses TRBV5-1 and TRBJ2-3; D unclear. The CDR3 loop spans 12 amino acids. Trimming left V 0 bases short and J 12 bases short, with 11 bases between. The germline gives CDR1 SGHRS, CDR2 YFSETQ. The CDR3 DNA is TGCGCCAGCAGCTTGGAGGCAACCCGTCAGTATTTT. Amino acids: CASSLEATRQYF. Full variable domain (outside the CDR3, taken from reference TRBV5-1 and TRBJ2-3): KAGVTQTPRYLIKTRGQQVTLSCSPISGHRSVSWYQQTPGQGLQFLFEYFSETQRNKGNFPGRFSGRQFSNSRSEMNVSTLELGDSALYLCASSLEATRQYFGPGTRLTVL.

The table lists this clonotype with many counts. The gene calls are TRBV6-1 and TRBJ1-1; TRBD1 aligns across 8 bases. This CDR3 has 13 residues. V shed 5 bases and J 3 bases; nucleotides not matched to a gene: 2. Germline CDR1 reads MNHNS; CDR2 reads SASEGT. CDR3 nucleotides: TGTGCCAGCAGTAGACAGGGGCACACTGAAGCTTTCTTT. Its protein is CASSRQGHTEAFF.

The V call is TRBV6-5, the J call TRBJ1-4; TRBD1 aligns across 10 bases. J gave up 7 bases and V 2 bases, and 13 bases lay outside the gene matches. This CDR3 has 18 amino acids. Germline V gives CDR1 MNHEY, CDR2 SVGAGI. The CDR3 protein is CASSYRPGTGVRGEKLFF. CDR3 in DNA: TGTGCCAGCAGTTACCGTCCCGGGACAGGGGTACGGGGTGAAAAACTGTTTTTT.

This clonotype came up a few times. This sequence joins TRBV6-2 or TRBV6-3 and TRBJ2-1; D ambiguous. Germline V gives CDR1 MNHEY, CDR2 SVGEGT. The CDR3 contains 15 residues. Trimming stripped 2 bases from V and 5 bases from J, with 13 bases between. Here the CDR3 reads CASSYVTLRHNEQFF. DNA for the CDR3: TGTGCCAGCAGTTACGTTACCTTGAGACACAATGAGCAGTTCTTC.

In this sample, this clonotype turned up a few times. This chain connects TRBV20-1 to TRBJ1-2; D remains ambiguous. CDR3 length: 14 amino acids. Germline V gene lookup returns CDR1 DFQATT and CDR2 SNEGSKA (reference sequence). Trimming took 4 bases from V and 2 from J, leaving 14 bases between them. The CDR3 DNA reads TGCAGTGCTATCCCCGTCGGTACAAACTATGGCTACACCTTC. Its translation is CSAIPVGTNYGYTF.

This sequence joins TRBV20-1 and TRBJ2-3, with 7 bases matching TRBD1. The germline CDR1 and CDR2 sequences are DFQATT and SNEGSKA (reference sequence). This CDR3 is built from 17 residues. Trimming at V came to 3 bases and at J to 2 bases, leaving 14 bases not matched to a gene. This CDR3 reads CSASRTGAWGHTDTQYF. The CDR3 DNA reads as TGCAGTGCTAGTCGTACAGGGGCTTGGGGCCACACAGATACGCAGTATTTT.

The chain is built from TRBV12-3 or TRBV12-4 and TRBJ2-7; TRBD1 agrees at 9 bases. This CDR3 region has 15 residues. V shed 8 bases and J 1 base; nucleotides not matched to a gene: 9. CDR3 amino acids: CASGVTGTGSYEQYF. The CDR3 DNA reads as TGTGCCAGCGGAGTAACCGGGACAGGGTCCTACGAGCAGTACTTC.

A few counts support this clonotype. The chain carries TRBV6-1 and TRBJ2-5; no clear D. Trimming left V 8 bases short and J 5 bases short, with 12 bases between. The germline V gene has CDR1 MNHNS and CDR2 SASEGT. This CDR3 contains 12 residues. CDR3: CASLSGWETQYF. Here the CDR3 DNA reads TGTGCCAGCCTTTCCGGGTGGGAGACCCAGTACTTC.

This clonotype showed up many times. The chain recombines TRBV29-1 with TRBJ2-1; 8 nucleotides align to TRBD2. CDR1 and CDR2 from the germline V gene are SQVTM and ANQGSEA. V lost 6 bases, J lost 0 bases, and 4 bases stayed unmatched. The CDR3 contains 14 residues. The DNA for the CDR3 is TGCAGCGTGCGCCGGGGGGGCTCCTACAATGAGCAGTTCTTC. Translation gives CSVRRGGSYNEQFF.